A selection of T cell receptor beta chains follows, all from one sample in a study of regulatory T cells in long-lasting Graves disease. Using its own MiXCR run on the multiplex PCR reads, TCRdb lists one record per CDR3 protein. The sample shows over 300,000 distinct CDR3 sequences, 15% to 20% of them seen only once. The specimen comprised peripheral blood mononuclear cells (PBMCs), sampled when the disease was refractory, from a patient treated with antithyroid drugs. The receptors originated from a female donor with Graves disease. CDR3s include the opening cysteine and the closing phenylalanine or tryptophan. The D gene is left open where the match is weak. Not all rows give a size; the values are once, few, many and, for expanded clones, a class.

D: .; size: .; J: TRBJ1-2; V: TRBV10-3; DNA: TGTGCCATCAGGGGAAAAACAGGGCGGGATGGCTACACCTTC; CDR3: CAIRGKTGRDGYTF
D: .; size: many; J: TRBJ1-2; V: TRBV6-1; DNA: TGTGCCAGCAGTCATGGGACGGGTTACAACTATGGCTACACCTTC; CDR3: CASSHGTGYNYGYTF
D: .; size: many; J: TRBJ1-2; V: TRBV28; DNA: TGTGCCAGCAGTCGGACAGTCCAAAACTATGGCTACACCTTC; CDR3: CASSRTVQNYGYTF
D: .; size: many; J: TRBJ1-5; V: TRBV2; DNA: TGTGCCAGCAGGCTGGCAGGCAATCAGCCCCAGCATTTT; CDR3: CASRLAGNQPQHF
D: TRBD1; size: .; J: TRBJ2-4; V: TRBV6-1; DNA: TGTGCCAGCTCAACCTACGCAGGGGGCGAGAGGAACATTCAGTACTTC; CDR3: CASSTYAGGERNIQYF
D: TRBD1; size: many; J: TRBJ1-5; V: TRBV11-2; DNA: TGTGCCAGCAGCTTGGGACAGGGCGAGCATTTT; CDR3: CASSLGQGEHF
D: .; size: many; J: TRBJ2-4; V: TRBV29-1; DNA: TGCAGCGTTGAATGGCGGGAACGGCGGTACTTC; CDR3: CSVEWRERRYF
D: .; size: medium-sized; J: TRBJ1-2; V: TRBV2; DNA: TGTGCCAGCATGAGGCGAAACTATGGCTACACCTTC; CDR3: CASMRRNYGYTF
D: TRBD1; size: .; J: TRBJ2-7; V: TRBV11-2; DNA: TGTGCCAGCAGCTTGGCCAATGGATACAGGGGCTACGAGCAGTACTTC; CDR3: CASSLANGYRGYEQYF
D: .; size: .; J: TRBJ2-7; V: TRBV20-1; DNA: TGCAGTGCTATGTCGGGACTCGTTGACGAGCAGTACTTC; CDR3: CSAMSGLVDEQYF
D: TRBD1; size: .; J: TRBJ2-5; V: TRBV20-1; DNA: TGCAGTGCTGTCCCTGTACAGGGGATGTCAGAGACCCAGTACTTC; CDR3: CSAVPVQGMSETQYF
D: TRBD2; size: .; J: TRBJ2-1; V: TRBV2; DNA: TGTGCCAGCAGTGAAATTGGGCTAGCGGGCAATGAGCAGTTCTTC; CDR3: CASSEIGLAGNEQFF
D: .; size: .; J: TRBJ1-1; V: TRBV7-2; DNA: TGTGCCAGCAGCTTAGGGGCGAGGCGCACTGAAGCTTTCTTT; CDR3: CASSLGARRTEAFF
D: .; size: many; J: TRBJ1-2; V: TRBV28; DNA: TGTGCCAGCAGTGTACCCCAGGGGACGAATGGCTACACCTTC; CDR3: CASSVPQGTNGYTF
D: .; size: .; J: TRBJ1-1; V: TRBV5-1; DNA: TGCGCCAGCAGCTTGGTTGGGGGGATTGGCACTGAAGCTTTCTTT; CDR3: CASSLVGGIGTEAFF
D: TRBD1; size: .; J: TRBJ1-2; V: TRBV7-2; DNA: TGTGCCAGCAGCCCCGGGACAGGGGTTAGTGGCTACACCTTC; CDR3: CASSPGTGVSGYTF
D: .; size: .; J: TRBJ2-2; V: TRBV24-1; DNA: TGTGCCACCAGAGGGGTGGTCACCGGGGAGCTGTTTTTT; CDR3: CATRGVVTGELFF
D: .; size: .; J: TRBJ2-7; V: TRBV7-9; DNA: TGTGCCAGCAGCCCCCGGTTGACGGACAGCCCCTACGAGCAGTACTTC; CDR3: CASSPRLTDSPYEQYF
D: .; size: many; J: TRBJ2-7; V: TRBV11-3; DNA: TGTGCCAGCAGACGAAGGGCCGGGACAGCGGGCGAGCAGTACTTC; CDR3: CASRRRAGTAGEQYF
D: TRBD1; size: .; J: TRBJ1-2; V: TRBV24-1; DNA: TGTGCCACCAGTGATTCAGACGGACAGGACTATGGCTACACCTTC; CDR3: CATSDSDGQDYGYTF
D: .; size: many; J: TRBJ1-1; V: TRBV11-2; DNA: TGTGCCAGCAGCTTACAAATCGCAAGTTCGGCTTTCTTT; CDR3: CASSLQIASSAFF
D: .; size: few; J: TRBJ2-4; V: TRBV7-3; DNA: TGTGCCAGCAGCTTAACCGGCCGGGGGTCGGCCAAAAACATTCAGTACTTC; CDR3: CASSLTGRGSAKNIQYF
D: .; size: many; J: TRBJ1-1; V: TRBV11-2; DNA: TGTGCCAGCAGCTTTATCATAAACACTGAAGCTTTCTTT; CDR3: CASSFIINTEAFF
D: TRBD1; size: .; J: TRBJ2-7; V: TRBV20-1; DNA: TGCAGTGCTCCCGGGACAGACTACGAGCAGTACTTC; CDR3: CSAPGTDYEQYF
D: .; size: few; J: TRBJ2-2; V: TRBV2; DNA: TGTGCCAGCAGTGACGCCACGTGGGGCGGTAGTGGCACCGGGGAGCTGTTTTTT; CDR3: CASSDATWGGSGTGELFF
D: .; size: many; J: TRBJ1-2; V: TRBV30; DNA: TGTGCCTGGAGTGTGGACCGCGCCGGCTACACCTTC; CDR3: CAWSVDRAGYTF
D: TRBD2; size: .; J: TRBJ2-1; V: TRBV12-5; DNA: TGTGCTAGTGGTTTGGTACTAAGCGGGAGGTTGAATGAGCAGTTCTTC; CDR3: CASGLVLSGRLNEQFF
D: .; size: .; J: TRBJ2-1; V: TRBV28; DNA: TGTGCCAGCAGTTTACCGGGACTTAGCTCCTACAATGAGCAGTTCTTC; CDR3: CASSLPGLSSYNEQFF
D: .; size: many; J: TRBJ2-5; V: TRBV9; DNA: TGTGCCAGCAGCGTAAGCCCGGGGAAGGAGACCCAGTACTTC; CDR3: CASSVSPGKETQYF
D: TRBD2; size: few; J: TRBJ2-7; V: TRBV5-1; DNA: TGCGCCAGCAGCATATTAGCGGGAGTTTGCGAGCAGTACTTC; CDR3: CASSILAGVCEQYF
D: .; size: .; J: TRBJ2-1; V: TRBV24-1; DNA: TGTGCCACCAGTGATGGGGGCCCCAGCTCCTACAATGAGCAGTTCTTC; CDR3: CATSDGGPSSYNEQFF
D: .; size: many; J: TRBJ2-7; V: TRBV28; DNA: TGTGCCAGCAGTAAAAGACGGGAGCAGTACTTC; CDR3: CASSKRREQYF
D: TRBD1; size: many; J: TRBJ1-6; V: TRBV28; DNA: TGTGCCAGCAGTTTGACAGGGGGCGGCAATTCACCCCTCCACTTT; CDR3: CASSLTGGGNSPLHF
D: TRBD2; size: .; J: TRBJ2-3; V: TRBV28; DNA: TGTGCCAGCCTAGCGGGAGTTGGTACGCAGTATTTT; CDR3: CASLAGVGTQYF
D: .; size: few; J: TRBJ2-7; V: TRBV29-1; DNA: TGCAGCGTTGTAGGGCGGACCCGCGGGGAAGAGCAGTACTTC; CDR3: CSVVGRTRGEEQYF
D: .; size: .; J: TRBJ1-2; V: TRBV5-1; DNA: TGCGCCAGCAGTCCCAGCTCCCTAGCAGACTATGGCTACACCTTC; CDR3: CASSPSSLADYGYTF
D: TRBD1; size: many; J: TRBJ2-5; V: TRBV6-5; DNA: TGTGCCAGCAGTTACTACGACAGGGGGAGGCAAGAGACCCAGTACTTC; CDR3: CASSYYDRGRQETQYF
D: .; size: many; J: TRBJ2-2; V: TRBV11-2; DNA: TGTGCCAGCAGCTTATGGAAGTGGGGCGGGGAGCTGTTTTTT; CDR3: CASSLWKWGGELFF